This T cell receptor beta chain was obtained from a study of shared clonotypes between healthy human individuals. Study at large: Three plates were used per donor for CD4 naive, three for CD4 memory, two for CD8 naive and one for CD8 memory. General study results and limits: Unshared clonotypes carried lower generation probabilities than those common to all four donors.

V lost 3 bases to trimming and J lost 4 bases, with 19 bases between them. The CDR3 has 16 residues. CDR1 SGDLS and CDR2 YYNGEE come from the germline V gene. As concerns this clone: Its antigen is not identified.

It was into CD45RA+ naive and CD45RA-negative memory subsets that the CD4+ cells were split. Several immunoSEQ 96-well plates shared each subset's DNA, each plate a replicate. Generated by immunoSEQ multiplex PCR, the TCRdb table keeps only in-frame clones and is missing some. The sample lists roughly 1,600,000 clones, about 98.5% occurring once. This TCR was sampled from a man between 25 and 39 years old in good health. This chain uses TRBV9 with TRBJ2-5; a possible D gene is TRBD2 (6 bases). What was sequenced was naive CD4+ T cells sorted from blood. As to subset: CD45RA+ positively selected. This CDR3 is CASSEGHQRAGETQYF. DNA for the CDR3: TGTGCCAGCAGCGAGGGCCATCAGCGAGCGGGAGAGACCCAGTACTTC.